This TCR beta chain was observed in a study of blood T cell repertoires in COVID-19. The overall study: Spain, Italy and the United States supplied samples that represented acute and convalescent COVID-19. PBMCs, B-cell-depleted T cells, or T cells were the source of the cDNA or gDNA that made up the material.

The V segment lost 11 bases and the J segment 3 bases; nucleotides outside the gene matches: 14. From germline, CDR1 is WNHNN and CDR2 SYGVQD (reference sequence). This CDR3 region has 18 residues. In the original workflow: It was from reference gene primer amplification that nucleated cell counts were estimated. Using immunoSEQ multiplex PCR, the repertoire was profiled, and TCRdb retains in-frame clones only, with some absent. V and J calls and clone size come straight from that table; D and trimming were deduced from the DNA. The sample records 99,000 or so clones, 80% to 90% being singletons. Sequencing was performed on peripheral blood. The source is a man between 60 and 75 years old with acute or convalescent COVID-19. The chain joins TRBV10-1 to TRBJ2-2; 14 nucleotides align to TRBD2. The CDR3 loop is CAGAQGTSGRSDTGELFF. The CDR3 DNA reads TGCGCCGGAGCTCAAGGGACTAGCGGGAGATCGGACACCGGGGAGCTGTTTTTT.